A selection of T cell receptor beta chains follows, all from one sample in a study of preoperative IRX-2 immunotherapy in early breast cancer. Only in-frame clones appear in the TCRdb table, and some are missing; sequencing was by immunoSEQ multiplex PCR. The table lists some 29,000 clones, around 91% of them singletons. Sampling was conducted from a patient treated with IRX-2 immunotherapy. These TCRs come from a human donor with breast cancer. Both conserved end residues are part of each CDR3.

>16|TRBJ2-5|TRBV7-9
CASSPSRAARGETQYF
>16|TRBJ1-6|TRBV1
CTSSQDRGTDNSPLHF
>14|TRBJ2-5|TRBV19
CASGTGGFQETQYF
>13|TRBJ1-2|TRBV29-1
CSVVHQVDYGYTF
>15|TRBJ2-3|TRBV7-6
CASSYLSGSTDTQYF
>16|TRBJ2-2|TRBV5-3
CARSLVAGGLTGELFF
>15|TRBJ2-7|TRBV19
CASSLTAAAPTEQYF
>19|TRBJ2-6|TRBV19
CASRGLVQGETSGANVLTF
>18|TRBJ2-5|TRBV4-1
CASSQVPGTGKYQETQYF
>13|NA|TRBV6-5
CASSWGQDYEQYF
>14|TRBJ2-7|TRBV5-1
CASSLDGRNYEQYF
>14|TRBJ2-7|TRBV5-1
CASSAQQGLGEQYF
>13|TRBJ1-1|TRBV6-1
CANSPTGVTEAFF
>14|TRBJ1-1|TRBV2
CASMRTGRNTEAFF
>14|TRBJ2-2|TRBV23-1
CASSTGSNTGELFF
>17|TRBJ2-1|TRBV5-1
CASRAEIGVASYNEQFF
>13|TRBJ2-5|TRBV15
CATSRDRGRTQYF
>14|TRBJ2-3|TRBV19
CASSIRTGTDTQYF
>11|TRBJ1-2|TRBV20-1
CSASGAGGYTF
>14|TRBJ2-7|TRBV27
CASSFTSGPYEQYF
>15|TRBJ2-7|TRBV5-1
CASSDRDRGNYEQYF
>13|TRBJ1-2|TRBV7-9
CASSRGANYGYTF
>15|TRBJ2-5|TRBV30
CAWSVRWDVQETQYF
>13|TRBJ2-7|TRBV6-6
CASSKRELNEQYF
>13|TRBJ1-2|TRBV9
CASSEGTDYGYTF
>16|TRBJ2-2|TRBV2
CASSPSPGQGGGELFF
>13|TRBJ1-2|TRBV5-4
CASSLEQSYGYTF